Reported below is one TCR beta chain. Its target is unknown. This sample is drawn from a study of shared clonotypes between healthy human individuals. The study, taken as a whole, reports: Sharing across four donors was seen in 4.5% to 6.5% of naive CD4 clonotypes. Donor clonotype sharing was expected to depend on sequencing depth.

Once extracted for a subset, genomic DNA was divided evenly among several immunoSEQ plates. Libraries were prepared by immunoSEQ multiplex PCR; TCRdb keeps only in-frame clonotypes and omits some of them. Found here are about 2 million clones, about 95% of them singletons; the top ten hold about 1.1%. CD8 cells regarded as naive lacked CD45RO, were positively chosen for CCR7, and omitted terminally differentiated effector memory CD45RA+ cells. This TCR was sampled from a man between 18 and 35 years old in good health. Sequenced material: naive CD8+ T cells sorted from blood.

CDR3 protein: CASSYSPAGYEQYF. The DNA for the CDR3 is TGTGCCAGCAGTTACTCCCCGGCAGGCTACGAGCAGTACTTC. The chain has TRBV6-5 and TRBJ2-7; D gene unclear. Germline V gives CDR1 MNHEY, CDR2 SVGAGI. Trimming shortened V by 0 bases and J by 3 bases, and 9 bases separated the two germline ends. This CDR3 region has 14 residues.